A selection of T cell receptor beta chains follows, all from one sample in a study of T cells of healthy individuals. TCRdb used MiXCR to reprocess the 5' RACE reads, holding one entry per CDR3 protein. Of about 53,000 distinct CDR3 sequences in the sample, approximately 15% were seen once. The receptors here all came from a human donor in good health. CDR3s include the opening cysteine and the closing phenylalanine or tryptophan. A D gene is named only where the DNA matches it firmly. Part of the rows lack a size; the others show once, few, many or a class for expanded clones.

clone size	V gene	J gene	D gene	CDR3 protein	CDR3 DNA
many	TRBV19	TRBJ1-1	.	CASSILEGREAFF	TGTGCCAGTAGTATATTGGAGGGGCGTGAAGCTTTCTTT
few	TRBV5-1	TRBJ1-4	.	CASSLDRLNEKLFF	TGCGCCAGCAGCTTGGACAGACTTAATGAAAAACTGTTTTTT
many	TRBV7-9	TRBJ2-1	TRBD2	CASRGLAGVQFF	TGTGCCAGCAGGGGTCTAGCGGGGGTGCAGTTCTTC
.	TRBV19	TRBJ2-2	.	CASSISPTSSGELFF	TGTGCCAGTAGTATCAGCCCTACTAGTAGCGGGGAGCTGTTTTTT
many	TRBV6-2/TRBV6-3	TRBJ2-7	.	CASRLPSGLPYEQYF	TGTGCCAGCAGATTACCCTCGGGACTCCCGTACGAGCAGTACTTC
.	TRBV6-6	TRBJ2-7	TRBD2	CASSYSFPSGGGFEQYF	TGTGCCAGCAGTTACTCGTTCCCGAGCGGGGGGGGTTTTGAGCAGTACTTC
.	TRBV6-2/TRBV6-3	TRBJ1-1	.	CASSGTVNTEAFF	TGTGCCAGTTCGGGGACGGTAAACACTGAAGCTTTCTTT
.	TRBV20-1	TRBJ2-3	TRBD2	CSALAGGPGDTQYF	TGCAGTGCTCTAGCGGGGGGGCCTGGAGATACGCAGTATTTT
many	TRBV10-3	TRBJ1-2	TRBD1	CAISEFDRGQYGYTF	TGTGCCATCAGCGAATTCGACAGGGGGCAATATGGCTACACCTTC
many	TRBV20-1	TRBJ2-1	.	CSARPPRGTEQFF	TGCAGTGCTAGACCTCCCCGGGGAACTGAGCAGTTCTTC